The entry below describes one TCR beta chain. This clonotype occurred a few times. The antigen it recognizes is unknown. No per-base quality is available; no much larger clone lies one base away. Ficoll-Paque density gradient centrifugation was used to isolate PBMCs. V is pared back by 0 bases and J by 5 bases, with 13 bases lying between the germline termini. Taken from the germline V gene (reference sequence), the CDR1 and CDR2 loops are DFQATT and SNEGSKA. Measured from the cysteine to the phenylalanine, the CDR3 is 15 residues long. Only the CDR3 region is kept as DNA, spanning 45 bases read in frame from base 1. The data stem from a study of T-cell memory formation after mild COVID-19 (dated by TCRdb to about 2021). Concerning the study at large: TCR sequence clusters from the two donors were largely donor specific. Longitudinal TCRalpha and TCRbeta repertoire sequencing tracked T-cell clones expanding and contracting after mild COVID-19 in two donors. The cohort comprised two young, previously healthy adult volunteers, one female and one male. What the study reported, not specific to this receptor: From day 15 to 85, contracting clones showed balanced CD4/CD8 phenotypes, whereas a second wave of clones that expanded from day 15 to 37 leaned towards CD4+. SARS-CoV-2 specificity was not confirmed for the second-wave clones peaking on day 37. Some responding clones were found in pre-infection memory, which suggests that pre-existing cross-reactive memory T cells took part in the SARS-CoV-2 response. The study covered only a couple of mild cases, and larger cohorts including severe cases with pre-infection samples were considered necessary. Contracting CD4+ clones were located mainly in the CM and EM memory subsets, whereas CD8+ clones were found to be enriched in EMRA.

Reads for this sample came from an Illumina NovaSeq 6000. Using 5'RACE with constant-segment primers, TCRalpha and TCRbeta cDNA libraries were constructed, with sample barcodes and unique molecular identifiers added in the process. Trizol reagent was used to extract RNA from every sample. The libraries were amplified in two PCR steps, and the second step added a second sample barcode and Illumina TruSeq adapters. The libraries were sequenced on an Illumina NovaSeq using 2 x 150 bp paired-end reads. As for the authors' bioinformatics: With migec v1.2.7, reads were demultiplexed and then collapsed into UMI-guided consensus sequences. Using mixcr v2.1.11, the UMI consensuses were aligned to TRA and TRB V and J templates and assembled into clonotypes. A clonotype was counted as expanded or contracted only when both edgeR and NoisET called the clonotype significant, with the noise models trained on biological replicates. For edgeR calls, the cutoffs were a false discovery rate-adjusted p below 0.01 and a log2 fold-change threshold of 1. As an exploratory analysis of dynamics, max-normalized trajectories of the 1000 most abundant clonotypes were examined with PCA combined with hierarchical clustering. The CD4 or CD8 phenotype of responding clones was assigned using the separately sequenced CD4+ and CD8+ repertoires. TCRdb handled the public reads itself, with Q25 trimming in fastp and clone calling in MiXCR, and kept productive beta chains. CDR3 protein sequences are deduplicated, and each keeps its most common genes and DNA. The V and J calls follow TCRdb's processing rather than the paper's. This sample lists over 350,000 distinct CDR3 sequences; about a sixth were detected once. The top ten hold about 22% of the sample.

Sequencing was carried out using PBMCs or a T cell subset sorted from them (not recorded which). This sequence was found in a man aged 18 to 35 who had mild COVID-19 (a few samples of this study predate the infection). The sample titles of this study are shuffled in the database, so cell type and time point are left out; the donor was told from shared clones. The V and J genes are TRBV20-1 and TRBJ2-2; the best D guess is TRBD1, with 5 bases matching. CDR3 protein: CSARDKRGGTGELFF. The base sequence is TGCAGTGCTAGAGATAAAAGGGGCGGAACCGGGGAGCTGTTTTTT.